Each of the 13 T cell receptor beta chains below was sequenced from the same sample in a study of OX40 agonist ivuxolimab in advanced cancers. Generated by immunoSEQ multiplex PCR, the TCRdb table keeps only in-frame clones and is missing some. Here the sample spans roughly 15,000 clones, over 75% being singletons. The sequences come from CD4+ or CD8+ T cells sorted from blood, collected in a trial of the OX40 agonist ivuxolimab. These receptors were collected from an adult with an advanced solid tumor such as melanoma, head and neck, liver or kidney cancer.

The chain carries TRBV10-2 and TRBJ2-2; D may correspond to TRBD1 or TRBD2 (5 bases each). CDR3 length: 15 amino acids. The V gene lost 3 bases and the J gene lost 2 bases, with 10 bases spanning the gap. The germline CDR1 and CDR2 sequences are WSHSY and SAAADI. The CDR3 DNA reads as TGCGCCAGCAGTGACCCCGGGACCAACACCGGGGAGCTGTTTTTT. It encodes CASSDPGTNTGELFF.

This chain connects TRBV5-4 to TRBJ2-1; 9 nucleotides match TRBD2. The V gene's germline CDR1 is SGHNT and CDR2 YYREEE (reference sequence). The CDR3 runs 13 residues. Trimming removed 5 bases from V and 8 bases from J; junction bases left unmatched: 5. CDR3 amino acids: CASRDSGGYEQFF. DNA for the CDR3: TGTGCCAGCAGGGATAGCGGGGGTTATGAGCAGTTCTTC. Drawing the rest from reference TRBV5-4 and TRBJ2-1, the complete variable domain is ETGVTQSPTHLIKTRGQQVTLRCSSQSGHNTVSWYQQALGQGPQFIFQYYREEENGRGNFPPRFSGLQFPNYSSELNVNALELDDSALYLCASRDSGGYEQFFGPGTRLTVL.

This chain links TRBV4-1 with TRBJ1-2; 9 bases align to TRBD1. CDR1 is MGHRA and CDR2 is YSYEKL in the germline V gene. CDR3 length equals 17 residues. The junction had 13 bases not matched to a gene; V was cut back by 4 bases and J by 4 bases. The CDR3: CASSPHGRTGASYGYTF. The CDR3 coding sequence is TGCGCCAGCAGCCCCCACGGGAGGACAGGGGCGAGCTATGGCTACACCTTC.

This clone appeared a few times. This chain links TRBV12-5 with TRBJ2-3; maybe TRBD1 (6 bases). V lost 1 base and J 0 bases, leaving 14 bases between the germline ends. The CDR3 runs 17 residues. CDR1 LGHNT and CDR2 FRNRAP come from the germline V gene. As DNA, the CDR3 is TGTGCTAGTGGTTTGGGTACTCGGACAGTTAGCACAGATACGCAGTATTTT. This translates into CASGLGTRTVSTDTQYF.

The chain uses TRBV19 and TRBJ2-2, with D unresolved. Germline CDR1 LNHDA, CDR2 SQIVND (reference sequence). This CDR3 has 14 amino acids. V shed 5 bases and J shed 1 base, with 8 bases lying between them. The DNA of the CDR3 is TGTGCCAGTAGTCCAGCTCTGAACACCGGGGAGCTGTTTTTT. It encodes CASSPALNTGELFF.

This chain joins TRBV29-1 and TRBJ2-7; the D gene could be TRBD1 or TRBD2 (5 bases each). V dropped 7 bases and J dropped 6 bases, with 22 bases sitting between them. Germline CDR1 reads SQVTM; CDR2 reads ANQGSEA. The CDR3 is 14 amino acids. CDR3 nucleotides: TGCAGCGCGCGAGCCGGGGACGCTTACTCCGAGCAGTACTTC. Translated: CSARAGDAYSEQYF.

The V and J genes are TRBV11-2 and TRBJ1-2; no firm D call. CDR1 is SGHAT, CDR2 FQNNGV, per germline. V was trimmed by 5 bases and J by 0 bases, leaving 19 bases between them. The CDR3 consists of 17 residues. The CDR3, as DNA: TGTGCCAGCAGCACGCCGAAGACCCTACTTACTAACTATGGCTACACCTTC. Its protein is CASSTPKTLLTNYGYTF.

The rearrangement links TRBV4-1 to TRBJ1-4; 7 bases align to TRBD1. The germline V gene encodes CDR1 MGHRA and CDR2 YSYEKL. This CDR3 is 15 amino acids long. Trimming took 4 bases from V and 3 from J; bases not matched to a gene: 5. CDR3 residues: CASSPRDSPNEKLFF. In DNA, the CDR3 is TGCGCCAGCAGCCCCCGGGACAGTCCTAATGAAAAACTGTTTTTT.

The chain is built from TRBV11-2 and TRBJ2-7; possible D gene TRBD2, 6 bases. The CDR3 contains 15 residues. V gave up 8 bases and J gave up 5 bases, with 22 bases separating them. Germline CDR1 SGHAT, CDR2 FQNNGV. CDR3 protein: CASGPGSLAIHEQYF. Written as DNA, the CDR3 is TGTGCCAGCGGACCCGGGAGTCTAGCGATCCACGAGCAGTACTTC.

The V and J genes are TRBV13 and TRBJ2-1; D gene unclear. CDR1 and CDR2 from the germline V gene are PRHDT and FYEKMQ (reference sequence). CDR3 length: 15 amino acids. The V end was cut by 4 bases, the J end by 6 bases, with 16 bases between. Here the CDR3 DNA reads TGTGCCAGCAGCTCAACCGAGGACGAAGGCAATGAGCAGTTCTTC. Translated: CASSSTEDEGNEQFF.

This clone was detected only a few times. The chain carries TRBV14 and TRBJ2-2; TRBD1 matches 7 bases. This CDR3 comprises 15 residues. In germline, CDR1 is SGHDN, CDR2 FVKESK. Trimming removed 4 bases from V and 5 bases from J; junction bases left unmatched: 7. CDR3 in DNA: TGTGCCAGCAGCCCCTGGGACAGCCAGACCGGGGAGCTGTTTTTT. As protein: CASSPWDSQTGELFF.

The CDR3 bases are TGCGCCAGCAGCTTGGAATGGGACGAGCAGTACTTC. This codes for CASSLEWDEQYF. The gene calls are TRBV5-1 and TRBJ2-7; D unclear. V shed 0 bases and J shed 5 bases, with 6 bases lying between them. Germline V gene data show CDR1 as SGHRS and CDR2 as YFSETQ. The CDR3 is made up of 12 amino acids.

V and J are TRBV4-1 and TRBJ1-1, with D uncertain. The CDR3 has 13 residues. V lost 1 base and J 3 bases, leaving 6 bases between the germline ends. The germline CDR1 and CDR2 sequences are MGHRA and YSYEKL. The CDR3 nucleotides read TGCGCCAGCAGCCAAGCAAGATACACTGAAGCTTTCTTT. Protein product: CASSQARYTEAFF.